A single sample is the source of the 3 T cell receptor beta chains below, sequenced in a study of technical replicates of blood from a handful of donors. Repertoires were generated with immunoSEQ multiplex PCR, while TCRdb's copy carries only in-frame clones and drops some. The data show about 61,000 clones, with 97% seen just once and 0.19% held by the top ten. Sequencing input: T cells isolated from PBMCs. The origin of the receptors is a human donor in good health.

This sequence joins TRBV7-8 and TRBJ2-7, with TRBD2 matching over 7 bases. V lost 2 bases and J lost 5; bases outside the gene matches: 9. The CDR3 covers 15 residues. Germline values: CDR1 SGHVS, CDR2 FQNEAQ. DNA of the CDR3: TGTGCCAGCAGCTTATATCTGAGCGGGACGAACGAGCAGTACTTC. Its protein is CASSLYLSGTNEQYF.

The CDR3 here is CSVEQRLDRAVEGTDTQYF. In DNA form, the CDR3 reads TGCAGCGTTGAACAAAGACTAGATCGGGCGGTCGAGGGCACAGATACGCAGTATTTT. The rearrangement joins TRBV29-1 to TRBJ2-3, with D maybe TRBD2 (6 bases). The CDR3 has 19 residues. Trimming took 2 bases from V and 1 from J, leaving 25 bases between them. CDR1 and CDR2 (germline): SQVTM, ANQGSEA.

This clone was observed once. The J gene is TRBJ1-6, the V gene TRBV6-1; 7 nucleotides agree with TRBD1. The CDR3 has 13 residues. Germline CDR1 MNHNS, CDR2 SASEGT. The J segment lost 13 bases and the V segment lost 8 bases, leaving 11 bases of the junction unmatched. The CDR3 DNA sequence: TGTGCCAGCCTTGACAGGGCTAGGGGTCCCCTCCACTTT. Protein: CASLDRARGPLHF.